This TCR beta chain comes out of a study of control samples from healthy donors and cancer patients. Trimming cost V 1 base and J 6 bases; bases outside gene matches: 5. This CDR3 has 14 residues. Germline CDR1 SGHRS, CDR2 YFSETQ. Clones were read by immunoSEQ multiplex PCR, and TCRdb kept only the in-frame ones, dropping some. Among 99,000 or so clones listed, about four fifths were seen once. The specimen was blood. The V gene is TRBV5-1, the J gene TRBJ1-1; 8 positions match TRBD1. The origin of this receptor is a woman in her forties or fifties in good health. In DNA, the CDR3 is TGCGCCAGCAGCTTGAACAGGGGGATCGCTGAAGCTTTCTTT. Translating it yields CASSLNRGIAEAFF.